This T cell receptor (beta chain) was sequenced in a study of beta chain features in type 1 diabetes. Study in general: Sorted cells numbering some 110 million were examined across all samples. Study results and limitations: Cells that show high TCR expression could be over-represented by cDNA sequencing. In comparison with healthy donors, patients had naive, central memory and Treg TCRB repertoires that appeared more similar.

Germline CDR1 is SGHRS and CDR2 is YFSETQ. V shed 4 bases, J shed 7 bases, and the junction held 4 bases outside the gene matches. The CDR3 has 15 amino acids. The sequenced template was cDNA made from the entire isolated RNA. Generated by immunoSEQ multiplex PCR, the TCRdb table keeps only in-frame clones and is missing some. Among 450,000 to 550,000 clones, 30% were seen once, and the ten largest hold 0.06% to 0.07%. Central memory, naive, regulatory and stem cell-like memory CD4+ cells were sorted by CD45RO/CCR7/CD25/CD127/CD95/CD27. Of note for this clone: Antigen specificity is unknown. This same CDR3 is encoded by further DNA sequences in the sample.

The rearrangement joins TRBV5-1 to TRBJ2-1; TRBD2 aligns across 14 bases. This receptor was obtained from a young man in good health. The sequenced sample was naive CD4+ T cells from blood. CDR3 amino acids: CASSLGLAGGNEQFF. CDR3 DNA: TGCGCCAGCAGCCTTGGACTAGCGGGAGGAAATGAGCAGTTCTTC.